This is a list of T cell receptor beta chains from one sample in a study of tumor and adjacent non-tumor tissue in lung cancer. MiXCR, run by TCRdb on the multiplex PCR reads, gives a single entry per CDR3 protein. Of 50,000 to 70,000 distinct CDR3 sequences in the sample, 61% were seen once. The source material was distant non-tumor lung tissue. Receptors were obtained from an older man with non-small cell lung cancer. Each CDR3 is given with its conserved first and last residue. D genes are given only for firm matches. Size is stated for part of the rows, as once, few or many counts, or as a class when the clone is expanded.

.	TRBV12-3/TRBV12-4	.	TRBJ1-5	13	TGTGCCAGCACCCTAAGGGGCAATCAGCCCCAGTACTTT	CASTLRGNQPQYF
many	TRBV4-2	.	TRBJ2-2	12	TGTGCCAGCAGCCAAGTAACCGGGGAGCTGTTTTTT	CASSQVTGELFF
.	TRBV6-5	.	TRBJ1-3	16	TGTGCCAGCAGTTACTCCTTACCTCAATCTGGAAACATCATATATTTT	CASSYSLPQSGNIIYF
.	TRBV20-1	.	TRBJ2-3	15	TGCAGTGCTAGAGATTCCTGGCCTAGCGCAGATACGCAGTATTTT	CSARDSWPSADTQYF
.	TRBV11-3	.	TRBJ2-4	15	TGTGCCAGCTTGAGCAGGGGTAATTCCAAAAACATTCAGTACTTC	CASLSRGNSKNIQYF
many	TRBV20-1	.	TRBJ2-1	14	TGCAGTGCTAGACCCAGGGAGCAGTTGAATGAGCAGTTCTTC	CSARPREQLNEQFF
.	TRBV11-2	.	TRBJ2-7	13	TGTGTCAGCAGCTTAGTCCCCCCCTACGAGCAGTACTTC	CVSSLVPPYEQYF
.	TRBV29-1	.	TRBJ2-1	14	TGCAGCGTTGAAGATGTGGGGGCTGAGAATGAGCAGTTCTTC	CSVEDVGAENEQFF
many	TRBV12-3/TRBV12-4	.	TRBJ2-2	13	TGTGCCAGCAGTTTGATCCTTGCCGGGGAGCTGTTTTTT	CASSLILAGELFF
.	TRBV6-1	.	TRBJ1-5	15	TGTGCCAGCGGGGGTACCAGGGGTATAGGTCAGCCCCACCATTTT	CASGGTRGIGQPHHF
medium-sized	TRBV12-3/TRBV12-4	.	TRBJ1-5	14	TGTGCCAGCAGCGACCGGAGGAGGAATCAGCCCCAGCATTTT	CASSDRRRNQPQHF
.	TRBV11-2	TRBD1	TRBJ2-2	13	TGTCCCAGTAGTCCACAGGGGACCGGAGAGCTGCTTTTT	CPSSPQGTGELLF
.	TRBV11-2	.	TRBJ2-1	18	TGTGCCAGCAACTTCAGGGCCCCCGGGGGTGGCTCCTACAATGGGCAGTTCTTC	CASNFRAPGGGSYNGQFF
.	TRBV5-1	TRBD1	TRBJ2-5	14	TGCGCCAGCAGCACCCAGGGGGCCCAAGAGACCCAGTACTTC	CASSTQGAQETQYF
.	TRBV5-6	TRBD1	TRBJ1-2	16	TGTGCCAGCGGCTTCAGGACAGGGGTCCAATCGGGAGGCTACACCTTC	CASGFRTGVQSGGYTF
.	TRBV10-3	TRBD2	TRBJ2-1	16	TGTGCCATCAATGTTTTCGGAATAGCGGGAAACAATGAGCAGTTCTTC	CAINVFGIAGNNEQFF
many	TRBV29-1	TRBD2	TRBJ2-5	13	TGCAGCGTTGAGACGGGAGGCGGCGAGACCCAGTACTTC	CSVETGGGETQYF
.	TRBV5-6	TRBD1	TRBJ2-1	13	TGTACCAGCGGCCCGACAGGGGTTTTCGAGCAGTTCTTC	CTSGPTGVFEQFF
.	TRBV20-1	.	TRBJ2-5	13	TGCAGTGCAAACGAGGACATCTCGGAGACCCAGTACTTC	CSANEDISETQYF
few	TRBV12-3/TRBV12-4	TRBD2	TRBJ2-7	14	TGTGCCAGCAGTCCCCGCGGGGGGCCCTACGAGCAGTACTTC	CASSPRGGPYEQYF
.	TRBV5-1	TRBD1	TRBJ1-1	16	TGCGCCAGCAGCTCGGGACAGGTTGGGGAGAACACTGAAGCTTTCTTT	CASSSGQVGENTEAFF
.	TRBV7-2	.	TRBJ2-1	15	TGTGCCAGCAGCCGGGACTCCAGCTCCTGCAATAAGCAGTTCTTC	CASSRDSSSCNKQFF
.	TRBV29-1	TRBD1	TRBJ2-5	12	TGCAGCGGTAGACAGGGCCCCGGGGCCCAGTACTTC	CSGRQGPGAQYF
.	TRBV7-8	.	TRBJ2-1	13	TGTGCCAGCAGCTTATATTCCGTCAATGAGCTGTTCTTC	CASSLYSVNELFF
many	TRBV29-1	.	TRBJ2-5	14	TGCAGCGTCGGCGCCGGGAGATCCCAAGAGACCCAGTACTTC	CSVGAGRSQETQYF
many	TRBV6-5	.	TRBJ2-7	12	TGTGCCAGCACGGACGGGACCTACGAGCAGTACTTC	CASTDGTYEQYF
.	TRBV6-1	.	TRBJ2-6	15	TGTGCCAGCAGTGAAAAGCTTACTGGGGCCAAGGTCCTGACTTTC	CASSEKLTGAKVLTF
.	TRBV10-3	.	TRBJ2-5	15	TGTGCCCGGGGGAGGAGGGGCAGGGGTTGGGAGACCCAGTACTTC	CARGRRGRGWETQYF
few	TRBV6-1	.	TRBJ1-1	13	TGCGCCAGCAGTCCTCCAAAGAACACTGAAGCTTTCTTT	CASSPPKNTEAFF
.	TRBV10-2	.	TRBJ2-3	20	TGCGCCGGCAGTGCGAACCCTAGCTGGGGGAGCCAAGGGCGGGCAGATACGCAGTATTTT	CAGSANPSWGSQGRADTQYF
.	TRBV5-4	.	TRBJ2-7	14	TGTGTCAGCAGTTTGGATCGGACAGCCTACGAGCAGTACTTC	CVSSLDRTAYEQYF
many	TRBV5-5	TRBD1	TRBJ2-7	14	TGTGCCAGCCGACAGGGGTTAAGTTCCTACGAGCAGTACTTC	CASRQGLSSYEQYF
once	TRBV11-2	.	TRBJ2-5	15	TGTACCAGCAGCTTATACAGAGGAGGGAGTGAGACCCAGTACTTC	CTSSLYRGGSETQYF
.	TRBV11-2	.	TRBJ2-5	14	TGTGCCAGCAGCTGCGGGACAGTGGAAGAGACACAGTACTTC	CASSCGTVEETQYF
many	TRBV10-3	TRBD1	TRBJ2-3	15	TGTGCCATCAGTGCAGGACAGGGAAACACAGATACGCAGTATTTT	CAISAGQGNTDTQYF